The TCR beta chain under discussion was sequenced for a study of OX40 agonist ivuxolimab in advanced cancers. Study at large: Prior anti-PD-1, anti-PD-L1 or anti-CTLA-4 therapy did not bar entry, and approximately 40% had some.

The study, taken as a whole, reports: CD4+ and CD8+ blood T cells expanded clonally by week 6 at 0.1 to 3.0 mg/kg. Near-lowest levels of clonal expansion characterized partial responders at 0.1-3.0 mg/kg. Some nonresponders likewise displayed low normalized T-cell clonal expansion.

Judged by abundance, this clone is medium-sized. The antigen is unknown. TCRdb's copy holds only in-frame clones and misses some; the assay was immunoSEQ multiplex PCR. The top ten clones hold 20% to 30% of a sample with 15,000 to 20,000 clones, 70% to 90% of them seen once. Sequences were derived from CD4+ or CD8+ T cells sorted from blood, sampled in a trial of the OX40 agonist ivuxolimab. The sequence was collected from an adult with an advanced solid tumor such as melanoma, head and neck, liver or kidney cancer.

This CDR3 is CASSLYAGEQYF. CDR3 nucleotides: TGTGCCAGCAGTTTATACGCCGGCGAGCAGTACTTC. The gene calls are TRBV27 and TRBJ2-7; unclear D gene. The CDR3 extends over 12 amino acids. The germline gives CDR1 MNHEY, CDR2 SMNVEV (reference sequence). V was pared by 1 base and J by 6 bases, with 7 bases between.